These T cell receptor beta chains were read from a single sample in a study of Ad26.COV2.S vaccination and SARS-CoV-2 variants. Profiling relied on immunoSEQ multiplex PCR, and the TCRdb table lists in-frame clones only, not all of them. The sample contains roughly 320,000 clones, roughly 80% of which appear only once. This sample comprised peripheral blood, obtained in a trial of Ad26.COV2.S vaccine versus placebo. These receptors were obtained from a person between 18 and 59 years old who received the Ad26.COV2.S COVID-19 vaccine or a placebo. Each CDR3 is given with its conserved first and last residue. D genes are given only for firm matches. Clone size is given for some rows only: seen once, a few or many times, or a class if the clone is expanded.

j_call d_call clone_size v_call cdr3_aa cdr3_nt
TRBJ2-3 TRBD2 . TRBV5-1 CASSAGTSGGATDTQYF TGCGCCAGCAGCGCCGGGACTAGCGGGGGGGCCACAGATACGCAGTATTTT
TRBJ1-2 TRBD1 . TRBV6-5 CASSYLRGRSDYTF TGTGCCAGCAGTTACCTCAGGGGGCGGAGTGACTACACCTTC
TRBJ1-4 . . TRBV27 CASSLDSAFRFPYEKLFF TGTGCCAGCAGTTTAGACTCCGCATTTAGGTTTCCTTATGAAAAACTGTTTTTT
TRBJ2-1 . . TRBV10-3 CAISDFPGEQFF TGTGCCATCAGTGATTTCCCGGGGGAGCAGTTCTTC
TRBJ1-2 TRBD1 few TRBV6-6 CASSYLQGIYGYTF TGTGCCAGCAGTTACTTACAGGGGATCTATGGCTACACCTTC
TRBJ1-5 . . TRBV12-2 CASRPTILQGEESNQPQHF TGTGCAAGTCGCCCAACCATTTTACAGGGGGAGGAAAGCAATCAGCCCCAGCATTTT
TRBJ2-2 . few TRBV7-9 CASRAQGPLSGMDTGELFF TGTGCCAGCAGGGCGCAGGGGCCCCTCAGCGGTATGGACACCGGGGAGCTGTTTTTT
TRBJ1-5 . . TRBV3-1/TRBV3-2 CASSQGGFDQPQHF TGTGCCAGCAGCCAAGGGGGATTCGATCAGCCCCAGCATTTT
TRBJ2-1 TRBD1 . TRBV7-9 CASSSPGQGYNEQFF TGTGCCAGCAGTTCCCCGGGACAGGGATACAATGAGCAGTTCTTC
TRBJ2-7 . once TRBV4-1 CASSQTNSYEQYF TGCGCCAGCAGCCAGACAAACTCCTACGAGCAGTACTTC
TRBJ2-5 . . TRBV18 CASSPQGRGETQYF TGTGCCAGCTCACCCCAGGGAAGAGGGGAGACCCAGTACTTC
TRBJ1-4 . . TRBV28 CASSQQGSLTNEKLFF TGTGCCAGCAGTCAACAGGGAAGTCTGACTAATGAAAAACTGTTTTTT
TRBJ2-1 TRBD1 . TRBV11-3 CASSLDGQGLREQFF TGTGCCAGCAGCCTCGATGGACAGGGGTTACGTGAGCAGTTCTTC
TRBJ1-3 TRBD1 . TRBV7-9 CASSSGTDSGNTIYF TGTGCCAGCAGCTCCGGGACAGACTCTGGAAACACCATATATTTT
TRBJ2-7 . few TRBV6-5 CASTDPVAGHEQYF TGTGCCAGCACCGATCCGGTGGCCGGGCACGAGCAGTACTTC
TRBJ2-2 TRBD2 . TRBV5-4 CASSLGLAVNTGELFF TGTGCCAGCAGCTTGGGGCTAGCGGTAAACACCGGGGAGCTGTTTTTT
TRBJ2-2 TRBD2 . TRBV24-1 CATSGTGGLAGELFF TGTGCCACCAGTGGGACGGGGGGATTGGCCGGGGAGCTGTTTTTT
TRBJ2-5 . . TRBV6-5 CASSNPGLTGETQYF TGTGCCAGCAGCAACCCGGGGCTAACGGGAGAGACCCAGTACTTC
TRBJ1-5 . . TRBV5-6 CASSFRGINQPQHF TGTGCCAGCAGCTTCCGGGGGATCAATCAGCCCCAGCATTTT
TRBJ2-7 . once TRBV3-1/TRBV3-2 CASSQGTLAGLRAINYEQYF TGTGCCAGCAGCCAAGGGACTTTGGCGGGGTTGAGGGCGATCAACTACGAGCAGTACTTC
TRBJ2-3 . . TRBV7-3 CASSLVGNTDTQYF TGTGCCAGCAGCTTAGTGGGTAACACAGATACGCAGTATTTT
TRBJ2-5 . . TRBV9 CASSKGPTAVETQYF TGTGCCAGCAGCAAAGGGCCCACAGCGGTTGAGACCCAGTACTTC
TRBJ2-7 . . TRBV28 CASRSGYEQYF TGTGCCAGCAGGTCCGGCTACGAGCAGTACTTC
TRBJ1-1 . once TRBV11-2 CASSFLGSEAFF TGTGCCAGCAGCTTTCTGGGCTCTGAAGCTTTCTTT
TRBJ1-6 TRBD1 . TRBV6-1 CASSEQGANYNSPLHF TGTGCCAGCAGTGAACAGGGGGCGAACTATAATTCACCCCTCCACTTT
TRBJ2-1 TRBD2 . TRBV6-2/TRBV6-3 CASSGTSGGAAEQFF TGTGCCAGCAGTGGGACTAGCGGGGGGGCCGCTGAGCAGTTCTTC
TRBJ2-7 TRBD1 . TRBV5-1 CASSELPPGQKPEGEYF TGCGCCAGCAGCGAATTACCTCCGGGACAGAAACCCGAAGGGGAGTACTTC
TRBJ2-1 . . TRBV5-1 CASSLGNEQFF TGCGCCAGCAGCTTGGGAAATGAGCAGTTCTTC
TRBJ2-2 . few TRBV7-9 CASSLVQLAGELFF TGTGCCAGCAGCTTAGTTCAGCTCGCCGGGGAGCTGTTTTTT
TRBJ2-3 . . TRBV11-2 CASSLGAGGWTDTQYF TGTGCCAGCAGCTTAGGGGCAGGAGGTTGGACAGATACGCAGTATTTT
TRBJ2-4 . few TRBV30 CAWSSGGIAKNIQYF TGTGCCTGGAGTTCGGGCGGAATAGCCAAAAACATTCAGTACTTC
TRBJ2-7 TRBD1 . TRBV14 CASSQDPWAGGYEQYF TGTGCCAGCAGCCAAGATCCTTGGGCAGGGGGCTACGAGCAGTACTTC
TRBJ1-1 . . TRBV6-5 CASRITVNTEAFF TGTGCCAGCAGAATTACAGTGAACACTGAAGCTTTCTTT
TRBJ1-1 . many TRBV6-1 CASSEGAGNTEAFF TGTGCCAGCAGTGAGGGCGCCGGGAACACTGAAGCTTTCTTT
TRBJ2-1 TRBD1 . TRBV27 CASSLDGTGYNEQFF TGTGCCAGCAGTTTGGACGGGACAGGGTACAATGAGCAGTTCTTC
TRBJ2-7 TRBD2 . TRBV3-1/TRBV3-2 CASSQTSGGPPRVYEQYF TGTGCCAGCAGCCAAACTAGCGGGGGGCCTCCGCGAGTCTACGAGCAGTACTTC
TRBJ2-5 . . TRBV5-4 CASSLVEGGETQYF TGTGCCAGCAGCTTAGTGGAGGGAGGAGAGACCCAGTACTTC